Each of the 7 T cell receptor beta chains below was sequenced from the same sample in a study of CD8 T cells in Susac syndrome. Random hexamers were used to reverse transcribe the RNA input (about 0.5 to 1 ug). TCRdb re-derived calls from the immunoSEQ multiplex PCR reads in MiXCR, one entry per CDR3 protein. Of 120,000 or so distinct CDR3 sequences listed, nearly 95% are singletons. The specimen was CD4+ T cells from PBMCs. These receptors all come from a human donor in good health.

The rearrangement links TRBV5-1 to TRBJ1-1; D not resolved. The germline gives CDR1 SGHRS, CDR2 YFSETQ. The V end lost 0 bases, the J end lost 4 bases, and 10 bases lay between the germline ends. The CDR3 runs to 14 residues. Written as DNA, the CDR3 is TGCGCCAGCAGCTTGGCCGGGTCCGGCACTGAAGCTTTCTTT. Translated, it gives CASSLAGSGTEAFF.

The V call is TRBV15, the J call TRBJ1-1; D is unclear. V gave up 0 bases and J gave up 0 bases, with 23 bases separating them. The germline CDR1 and CDR2 sequences are LNHNV and YYDKDF (reference sequence). This CDR3 spans 20 amino acids. In DNA, the CDR3 is TGTGCCACCAGCAGAGATACCCCGCAGCTAGGGTGGTTAATGAACACTGAAGCTTTCTTT. As protein: CATSRDTPQLGWLMNTEAFF.

The chain uses TRBV2 and TRBJ2-7; the D is unclear. Germline assignment: CDR1 SNHLY and CDR2 FYNNEI. V was shortened by 2 bases and J by 5 bases, with 13 bases between the two germline ends. The CDR3 extends over 14 amino acids. CDR3: CASSERKGWDEQYF. In DNA form, the CDR3 reads TGTGCCAGCAGTGAACGCAAAGGCTGGGACGAGCAGTACTTC.

This chain links TRBV6-6 with TRBJ2-5; D remains unclear. Germline V gene lookup returns CDR1 MNHNY and CDR2 SVGAGI (reference sequence). CDR3 length: 14 residues. Trimming pared 6 bases from V and 5 bases from J, leaving 16 bases between. The CDR3 loop reads CASSSGARRETQYF. The CDR3 bases are TGTGCCAGCAGCTCAGGAGCCAGACGGGAGACCCAGTACTTC.

The rearrangement uses TRBV18 and TRBJ2-2; D not certain. Germline CDR1 reads KGHSH; CDR2 reads LQKENI. The CDR3 runs to 13 residues. V shed 3 bases and J shed 6 bases, with 8 bases lying between them. This chain's CDR3 is CASSPRAAGELFF. In DNA form, the CDR3 reads TGTGCCAGCTCACCTCGGGCGGCCGGGGAGCTGTTTTTT.

The chain links TRBV3-1 to TRBJ1-2, with 10 bases lining up with TRBD1. The CDR3 has 15 amino acids. The J segment lost 7 bases and the V segment lost 1 base, leaving 6 bases of the junction unmatched. Germline CDR1 and CDR2: LGHDT and YNNKEL (reference sequence). CDR3 DNA sequence: TGTGCCAGCAGCCAAGCCGGGACAGGGGAGAGTGGCTACACCTTC. Translated, it gives CASSQAGTGESGYTF.

CDR3 residues: CASSGLAGNQVLTF. The CDR3 nucleotides are TGTGCCAGCAGCGGACTAGCGGGAAACCAGGTCCTGACTTTC. This rearrangement joins TRBV27 to TRBJ2-6; the match to TRBD2 covers 12 bases. CDR3 length equals 14 residues. Germline V gives CDR1 MNHEY, CDR2 SMNVEV (reference sequence). Trimming removed 6 bases from V and 13 bases from J; junction bases left unmatched: 7. The full variable domain, rest sourced from reference TRBV27 and TRBJ2-6, is EAQVTQNPRYLITVTGKKLTVTCSQNMNHEYMSWYRQDPGLGLRQIYYSMNVEVTDKGDVPEGYKVSRKEKRNFPLILESPSPNQTSLYFCASSGLAGNQVLTFGAGSRLTVL.